These 21 T cell receptor beta chains share one sample of origin, sequenced in a study of T cell repertoires in cytomegalovirus infection. No cognate antigen is known for these TCRs. TCRdb reprocessed the reads with MiXCR, giving one entry per CDR3 protein. The repertoire consists of about 140,000 distinct CDR3 sequences, with approximately 30% occurring once and the leading ten covering 45% to 55%. Sequences were derived from CD8+ T cells from cultured PBMCs, sampled from culture after CMV antigen stimulation. Receptors originate from a human donor in good health (CMV status not recorded). Some clones in this sample may be carry-over from other donors' samples.

This chain connects TRBV2 to TRBJ2-7; no clear D. This CDR3 is built from 13 residues. CDR1 SNHLY and CDR2 FYNNEI come from the germline V gene. V was clipped by 5 bases and J by 2 bases, with 10 bases between them. CDR3 DNA: TGTGCCAGCAGTCAATACATAACCTACGAGCAGTACTTC. It yields the protein CASSQYITYEQYF.

Details on this clonotype: Compared with germline, one end of the junction differs, possibly owing to a read error. The J gene is TRBJ2-3, the V gene TRBV7-6; D not resolved. Germline CDR1 SGHVS, CDR2 FNYEAQ. This CDR3 spans 11 amino acids. The CDR3 loop is CASNLGDSKYF. CDR3 in DNA: TGTGCCAGCAACTTAGGCGATAGCAAGTATTTT.

This clonotype was seen many times. This chain connects TRBV19 to TRBJ1-4, with D perhaps TRBD1 (6 bases). CDR1 and CDR2 (germline): LNHDA, SQIVND (reference sequence). V lost 5 bases to trimming and J lost 0 bases, with 10 bases between them. This CDR3 comprises 15 residues. CDR3: CASSLWTATNEKLFF. The CDR3 nucleotides read TGTGCCAGTAGTTTATGGACAGCAACTAATGAAAAACTGTTTTTT.

CDR3 region: CASSFPNSGNTIYF. The CDR3 DNA reads as TGTGCCAGCAGTTTTCCCAACTCTGGAAACACCATATATTTT. V gene TRBV28 combines with J gene TRBJ1-3; unclear D gene. V lost 3 bases, J lost 0 bases, and 6 bases lay in between. Germline values: CDR1 MDHEN, CDR2 SYDVKM. The CDR3 runs 14 residues.

The gene calls are TRBV7-6 and TRBJ1-1; D unresolved. The CDR3 runs to 14 residues. Trimming removed 5 bases from V and 0 bases from J, with 10 bases in between. CDR1 SGHVS and CDR2 FNYEAQ come from the germline V gene. The CDR3 here is CASSLWAVNTEAFF. The CDR3 bases are TGTGCCAGCAGCCTCTGGGCGGTGAACACTGAAGCTTTCTTT.

This clonotype was seen a handful of times. For the CDR3, the DNA is TGTGCCAGCAGCGGCTCGGACCGAACATCCTATGGCTACACCTTC. Encoded protein: CASSGSDRTSYGYTF. The chain recombines TRBV5-5 with TRBJ1-2; D is undetermined. Germline loops: CDR1 SGHKS, CDR2 YYEKEE (reference sequence). The CDR3 spans 15 residues. Trimming took off 4 bases at V and 4 bases at J, with 17 bases between the two ends.

Many counts were recorded for this clonotype. The chain is built from TRBV7-8 and TRBJ2-2; 8 positions agree with TRBD1. With 1 base clipped from V and 4 bases from J, the junction kept 20 bases outside the gene matches. The length of the CDR3 is 21 residues. Germline lookup yields CDR1 SGHVS and CDR2 FQNEAQ. CDR3 nucleotides: TGTGCCAGCAGCTTAGATCTTGTGGGGGACAGGCGCCACGACGGCACCGGGGAGCTGTTTTTT. It translates to CASSLDLVGDRRHDGTGELFF.

This clonotype was seen a handful of times. V usage is TRBV12-3 or TRBV12-4 and J usage is TRBJ2-5; D uncertain. This CDR3 region has 12 residues. Trimming shortened V by 6 bases and J by 5 bases, and 10 bases separated the two germline ends. CDR3 nucleotides: TGTGCCAGCAGCGTTTCAGCGGAGACCCAGTACTTC. This sequence encodes CASSVSAETQYF.

The gene calls are TRBV3-1 and TRBJ2-7, with D tentatively TRBD1 or TRBD2 (5 bases each). This CDR3 has 15 residues. Germline loops: CDR1 LGHDT, CDR2 YNNKEL (reference sequence). V dropped 3 bases and J dropped 0 bases, with 12 bases sitting between them. The CDR3 sequence is CASSHSWGISYEQYF. CDR3 bases: TGTGCCAGCAGCCATTCCTGGGGGATCTCCTACGAGCAGTACTTC.

The chain joins TRBV6-5 to TRBJ2-1; D is unclear. The CDR3 is 13 amino acids. The germline V gene encodes CDR1 MNHEY and CDR2 SVGAGI. V gave up 2 bases and J gave up 9 bases, with 11 bases separating them. The CDR3 sequence is CASSYGADGEQFF. In nucleotides, the CDR3 is TGTGCCAGCAGTTACGGCGCGGACGGTGAGCAGTTCTTC.

This clonotype has only one observation. The chain couples TRBV7-6 to TRBJ1-5; 12 nucleotides match TRBD1. Germline CDR1 is SGHVS and CDR2 is FNYEAQ. The junction had 5 bases not matched to a gene; V was cut back by 0 bases and J by 5 bases. The CDR3 has 17 residues. The DNA for the CDR3 is TGTGCCAGCAGCTTAGCCATCGGGACAGGGGGCGATCAGCCCCAGCATTTT. It encodes CASSLAIGTGGDQPQHF.

This clonotype has just a few counts. The chain carries TRBV19 and TRBJ2-7; 9 bases are shared with TRBD1. The CDR3 extends over 15 amino acids. Trimming cost V 5 bases and J 2 bases; bases outside gene matches: 7. CDR1 LNHDA and CDR2 SQIVND come from the germline V gene (reference sequence). CDR3 bases: TGTGCCAGTAGTGTCCGGGACAGGGCAGCCTACGAGCAGTACTTC. It yields the protein CASSVRDRAAYEQYF. Using reference TRBV19 and TRBJ2-7 for the parts outside the CDR3, the full variable domain is DGGITQSPKYLFRKEGQNVTLSCEQNLNHDAMYWYRQDPGQGLRLIYYSQIVNDFQKGDIAEGYSVSREKKESFPLTVTSAQKNPTAFYLCASSVRDRAAYEQYFGPGTRLTVT.

V is TRBV3-1 and J is TRBJ2-7; possible D gene TRBD1, 6 bases. V lost 0 bases and J lost 0, with 18 bases in between. The germline CDR1 and CDR2 sequences are LGHDT and YNNKEL (reference sequence). This CDR3 spans 18 amino acids. Here the CDR3 DNA reads TGTGCCAGCAGCCAAGATTCGAGACAGGCGGTTTACTCCTACGAGCAGTACTTC. Amino acids: CASSQDSRQAVYSYEQYF.

This clonotype was observed a few times. The chain is built from TRBV4-1 and TRBJ2-3; TRBD2 agrees at 9 bases. The V gene end was trimmed by 1 base and the J gene end by 4 bases; junction bases not matched to a gene: 9. This CDR3 contains 17 residues. Germline CDR1 and CDR2: MGHRA and YSYEKL. In nucleotides, the CDR3 is TGCGCCAGCAGCCAAGGGGCGGGGGGGTTCGGTGCAGATACGCAGTATTTT. It encodes CASSQGAGGFGADTQYF.

The chain is built from TRBV6-5 and TRBJ1-4; maybe TRBD1 (5 bases). The germline gives CDR1 MNHEY, CDR2 SVGAGI. The length of the CDR3 is 16 residues. V lost 6 bases and J lost 4, with 18 bases in between. The CDR3 spells CASRGSTQELNEKLFF. The DNA of the CDR3 is TGTGCCAGCAGGGGGTCCACACAGGAACTTAATGAAAAACTGTTTTTT.

The genes are TRBV12-3 or TRBV12-4 and TRBJ2-1, with TRBD1 matching 9 bases. CDR3 length: 14 residues. V was pared by 6 bases and J by 3 bases, with 3 bases of the junction left unmatched. The CDR3 DNA follows: TGTGCCAGCAGGCGGGACAGGGACTACAATGAGCAGTTCTTC. Translation gives CASRRDRDYNEQFF.

The chain combines TRBV24-1 with TRBJ2-2; D remains unclear. CDR1 KGHDR and CDR2 SFDVKD come from the germline V gene. CDR3 length: 13 residues. Trimming pared 9 bases from V and 6 bases from J, leaving 13 bases between. For the CDR3, the DNA is TGTGCCACCTCCCAGAGCTGGTCCGGGGAGCTGTTTTTT. This gives the protein CATSQSWSGELFF.

The chain carries TRBV27 and TRBJ1-2, with 9 positions matching TRBD1. V shed 5 bases and J 10 bases; nucleotides not matched to a gene: 11. This CDR3 is built from 14 residues. Germline CDR1 is MNHEY and CDR2 is SMNVEV (reference sequence). In nucleotides, the CDR3 is TGTGCCAGCAGTCCGCGAAGACAGGGGGAAGACTACACCTTC. Translation gives CASSPRRQGEDYTF.

This clonotype was counted at least ten times. The V call is TRBV7-2, the J call TRBJ2-3; D is possibly TRBD1 (6 bases). Trimming cost V 5 bases and J 0 bases, with 18 bases left between them. Germline CDR1 SGHTA, CDR2 FQGNSA. This CDR3 region has 17 residues. CDR3 region: CASSLRDKPSSTDTQYF. CDR3 sequence (DNA): TGTGCCAGCAGCCTTCGGGACAAACCGTCTAGCACAGATACGCAGTATTTT.

In regard to this clonotype: With a much larger clone just one base away, this may be a read error. V usage is TRBV7-3 and J usage is TRBJ2-7, with TRBD1 matching over 10 bases. This CDR3 has 14 amino acids. Per the germline V gene, CDR1 is SGHTA and CDR2 is FQGTGA. CDR3 sequence (DNA): TGTGCCGGCAGCTTAGTGACAGGGGGCGACGAGCAGTACTTC. This gives the protein CAGSLVTGGDEQYF.

Remarks on this clonotype: A read error may produce the germline difference seen at one junction end. The chain uses TRBV2 and TRBJ2-5, with 7 bases fitting TRBD2. Germline CDR1 is SNHLY and CDR2 is FYNNEI. The CDR3 runs 14 residues. CDR3 in amino acids: CAITRSLAEESQYF. The CDR3 nucleotides read TGTGCCATCACCCGGTCCCTAGCGGAAGAGTCCCAGTACTTC.